The sequence of this TCR beta chain was determined in a study of radiotherapy plus CTLA-4 blockade in lung cancer (dated by TCRdb to between 2017 and 2018). Study-wide context: Among enrolled patients, approximately 19% had an objective response and approximately 30% reached disease control. The paper as a whole reports these results and caveats: The strongest predictors of response, as reported, were early dynamic changes in blood T cell clones along with a rise in serum interferon-beta after radiation. After treatment with radiotherapy and ipilimumab, TCR clones that came from tumors expanded in the peripheral blood.

Receptor amplification or capture employed the immunoSEQ multiplex PCR assay. In TCRdb, the immuneACCESS table is reduced to in-frame sequences with V and J assigned. These tables do not hold every clone; where another copy was compared, an unresolved V gene accounts for under half, and the others remain unexplained. Here the sample has about 110,000 clones; about 84% occur a single time. The ten top clones hold 2.4% of the sample. In this study, focal radiation therapy paired with CTLA-4 blockade (ipilimumab) was tested in patients who had chemo-refractory metastatic non-small-cell lung cancer. A note on this clone: What this receptor recognizes is not known. The input lacks base qualities; no much larger clone sits a single base away.

There are 14 amino acids in the CDR3, from cysteine to phenylalanine inclusive. Only CDR3 DNA is held: 42 bases, read in frame from base 1. The V end loses 7 bases and the J end loses 4 bases, and a stretch of 16 bases separates them. Looking up the germline V gene (reference sequence) yields CDR1 SEHNR and CDR2 FQNEAQ. The material was peripheral blood, obtained from a patient treated with radiotherapy plus ipilimumab. The chain joins TRBV7-9 to TRBJ1-1, with a tentative D gene TRBD1 over 6 matching bases. The receptor comes from a human donor with non-small cell lung cancer that progressed on radiotherapy plus ipilimumab. Some clones in this sample may be carry-over from other donors' samples. The nucleotide sequence reads as follows: TGTGCCAGCACACCCTCGGGAGGGGGCACTGAAGCTTTCTTT. Translated, this gives CASTPSGGGTEAFF.